This T cell receptor (beta chain) comes out of a study of neurological immune-mediated disorders. The study's findings and limits: TCR-beta repertoires seemed private in all groups, with no expanded CDR3 amino acid sequences shared.

This clonotype is medium-sized (0.01 to 0.1%) within its sample. The antigen remains undetermined. This CDR3 is built from 13 residues. V lost 2 bases and J lost 1, with 5 bases in between. Germline V gives CDR1 LGHDT, CDR2 YNNKEL (reference sequence). 5'RACE employing 10-nucleotide random UMIs yielded the cDNA. Over 170 million TCR-beta sequences (from 15-18 subjects) were yielded by each sequencing run. TCRdb reanalysed the 5' RACE reads using MiXCR and keeps one entry per CDR3 protein. The sample lists tens of thousands of distinct CDR3 sequences; roughly 12% were seen once. Sequenced sample: PBMCs. This receptor was obtained from a female donor in good health. The rearrangement links TRBV3-1 to TRBJ1-1; D is unclear. The CDR3 DNA is TGTGCCAGCAGCCAAAGGCAGAACACTGAAGCTTTCTTT. This translates into CASSQRQNTEAFF.